Here is one T cell receptor beta chain with its context. This clone was detected a few times. Its target antigen remains unknown. Nothing much larger sits one base from this clone, and base qualities are not available. The entry originates in a study of beta chain features in type 1 diabetes (dated by TCRdb to the late 2010s). With regard to the full study: Mean age, gender distribution, total cell number and subset yield were not different between patients and healthy donors. A total of around 110,000,000 sorted cells were examined across all samples, and RNA yield correlated strongly with the number of cells per subset. The study compared the TCRB repertoires of sorted circulating CD4+ T cell subsets in recently diagnosed type 1 diabetes patients with those in matched healthy donors. Whereas all 28 donors provided naive and central memory subsets, regulatory and stem cell-like memory subsets were isolated from just 8 patients and about eight healthy donors. Overall results and qualifications from the work: Because small numbers of individuals were included in the HLA sub-analyses, any influence of HLA type on TCRB rearrangement was left unresolved. A moderate but significant shortening of TCRB CDR3 length was observed in type 1 diabetes patients in all four CD4+ subsets. Sequencing cDNA rather than genomic DNA could over-represent highly expressing activated cells, although activation and CD3 levels did not differ between groups. The naive, central memory and regulatory TCRB repertoires appeared to resemble one another more closely among patients than among healthy donors. PCR might favor shorter templates, but patient and control samples were amplified and corrected together, so any skew would affect both groups equally. At VDJ recombination sites, patients with type 1 diabetes made fewer insertions and deleted more nucleotides, a pattern implying thymic rearrangement abnormalities.

All of the isolated RNA was reverse transcribed with the High Capacity cDNA Reverse Transcription Kit, so expressed TCRB transcripts were sequenced. Naive, central memory and regulatory T cell samples underwent deep immunoSEQ sequencing, averaging around 3.7 million total reads per sample. After sorted cells were lysed in RLT buffer, RNA was extracted with DNase-treated RNeasy Micro or Mini kits, with the choice depending on cell number. To prevent cross-contamination, every cell subset was processed on its own, while patient and healthy donor samples were processed together. TCRB sequences were amplified from cDNA with the immunoSEQ multiplex PCR, producing 87-bp fragments spanning the CDR3 region. Sequencing of the amplicons was done on the Illumina HiSeq platform. As for the original processing: PCR bias was computationally corrected using synthetic template baselines, reads within Hamming distance 2 were collapsed, and singletons that could not be merged were discarded. Reads were aligned to IMGT to assign V, D and J genes, CDR3 length, and insertions or deletions at six rearrangement sites. Clonotype counts were normalized to sorted cell number within each subset before computing true diversity and Gini coefficients with the tcR R package. The overlap coefficient, calculated on TCRB nucleotide sequences, was used to measure repertoire sharing. As a proxy for the pre-selection repertoire, out-of-frame TCRB sequences from naive cells were analyzed. The immuneACCESS repertoire file appears here via TCRdb, limited to in-frame rearrangements. These files lack a portion of the clones; in checked studies, under half of the deficit traces to unresolved V genes, and the cause of the others is not known. The V and J calls and clone size are taken from that table; D and trimming were inferred from the DNA. A total of roughly 610,000 clones appear in this sample, 15% to 18% of them only once. The ten largest clones add up to 0.07% to 0.095% of the sample.

Ends trimmed: V by 2 bases, J by 2 bases; bases unmatched to a gene: 3. CDR1 and CDR2, per the germline V gene, are SGHRS and YFSETQ. From the cysteine up to the phenylalanine, the CDR3 has a length of 15 residues. The kept DNA is CDR3 alone, 45 bases in frame from the first base. Each donor gave one peripheral blood draw, roughly 0.11 L on average, collected into heparinised tubes. Naive, central memory, regulatory and stem cell-like memory CD4+ T cells were sorted on a BD FACSAria II using a panel including CD45RO, CCR7, CD25, CD127, CD95 and CD27. All sorted populations exceeded 95% purity. Right away, PBMCs were isolated by Lymphoprep density gradient centrifugation and were stained directly, with no culture step. Samples were stained and sorted in pairs, with one healthy donor and one patient per experiment, so that batch effects were minimized.

The TCR sequence derives from a man in his late teens or twenties in good health. The specimen sequenced was naive CD4+ T cells from blood. The sample's cell subset or site, from its label and the paper: true naive CD4+ T cells. The chain uses TRBV5-1 and TRBJ2-1; 8 middle bases align to TRBD2. The nucleotide sequence reads TGCGCCAGCAGCTTCACTAGCGGAGCCTACAATGAGCAGTTCTTC. Its protein reads: CASSFTSGAYNEQFF.